This TCR beta chain came from a study of synovial regulatory T cells in juvenile arthritis. Study information: One patient received methotrexate plus infliximab; one lacked treatment information.

This table comes from immunoSEQ multiplex PCR, and its TCRdb copy is limited to in-frame clones, with some not included. The table for this sample gives about 10,000 clones. Median age around 12 years (about 2.1-22.9); median disease duration about seven years (0.2-19.1). Germline V gene sequence: CDR1 SGHDT, CDR2 YYEEEE. This CDR3 is built from 12 residues. Only the protein is available. The receptor comes from a donor younger than 30 with juvenile idiopathic arthritis. The chain recombines TRBV5-6 with TRBJ1-2. Sequencing used Treg cells from blood. The sample's subset: remaining (HLA-DR-negative) circulating blood Treg cells. The CDR3 is CASTPGGYGYTF.